In its sample, the clone carrying this T cell receptor (beta chain) was seen once. The data were taken from a study of cytomegalovirus exposure and HLA in healthy donors. V lost 2 bases, J lost 1 base, and 8 bases stayed unmatched. The CDR3 is made up of 18 amino acids. Looked up from germline, CDR1 is MNHNS and CDR2 is SASEGT. The method was immunoSEQ multiplex PCR; TCRdb's version includes in-frame clones alone and lacks a portion of them. The profile shows about 120,000 clones, about 83% of them singletons. The receptor comes from a woman aged 25-40 years in good health and CMV-seronegative. V gene TRBV6-1 combines with J gene TRBJ1-6; TRBD1 matches at 7 bases. The specimen sequenced was PBMCs. CDR3 region: CASSERGVDRSYNSPLHF. CDR3 bases: TGTGCCAGCAGTGAAAGAGGGGTGGACAGGTCCTATAATTCACCCCTCCACTTT.